The 23 T cell receptor beta chains below were found in one sample sequenced in a study of blood T cell repertoires in COVID-19. The repertoire was sequenced with immunoSEQ multiplex PCR; TCRdb's copy has only in-frame clones and lacks some. The sample yields tens of thousands of clones, 80% to 90% seen once. Sequencing input: peripheral blood. The receptor set was obtained from a man aged 55 to 70 with acute or convalescent COVID-19.

The CDR3 nucleotides read TGCGCCAGCAGCCCCGGGACAGGAGGAGGAGGTGAGCAGTTCTTC. This codes for CASSPGTGGGGEQFF. The chain uses TRBV5-1 and TRBJ2-1; TRBD1 matches 8 bases. Germline V gives CDR1 SGHRS, CDR2 YFSETQ. J was trimmed by 9 bases and V by 4 bases; bases with no gene match: 12. CDR3 length equals 15 residues.

This clone was found once. The chain has TRBV19 and TRBJ1-1, with a weak D call TRBD1 (6 bases). The CDR3 totals 15 residues. CDR1 and CDR2 (germline): LNHDA, SQIVND (reference sequence). Trimming pared 11 bases from V and 1 base from J, leaving 20 bases between. CDR3 nucleotides: TGTGCCGCAAGGATACCCGGGGGGGCGAACACTGAAGCTTTCTTT. Residues: CAARIPGGANTEAFF.

This chain's CDR3 is CASSMWGQSASNQPQHF. CDR3 nucleotides: TGTGCCAGTAGTATGTGGGGGCAGTCTGCTAGCAATCAGCCCCAGCATTTT. The rearrangement joins TRBV19 to TRBJ1-5; TRBD1 is a possible D gene (6 bases). The CDR3 covers 17 residues. V was pared by 3 bases and J by 0 bases, with 15 bases between. Looked up from germline, CDR1 is LNHDA and CDR2 is SQIVND (reference sequence). The whole variable domain, filled in from reference TRBV19 and TRBJ1-5, reads DGGITQSPKYLFRKEGQNVTLSCEQNLNHDAMYWYRQDPGQGLRLIYYSQIVNDFQKGDIAEGYSVSREKKESFPLTVTSAQKNPTAFYLCASSMWGQSASNQPQHFGDGTRLSIL.

The J gene is TRBJ1-2, the V gene TRBV9; TRBD1 might be the D (5 bases). Between the trimmed V and J ends, which lost 4 bases and 8 bases, there was a span of 21 bases. This CDR3 is 15 amino acids long. CDR1 SGDLS and CDR2 YYNGEE come from the germline V gene. CDR3 bases: TGTGCCAGCAGCCCTAACCCAGCCGGGGAGGGGGGCTACACCTTC. Translation: CASSPNPAGEGGYTF.

This chain connects TRBV6-5 to TRBJ2-4; D unresolved. The ends were cut back, 5 bases at V and 2 bases at J, with 13 bases in the middle. Germline V CDR1 and CDR2: MNHEY, SVGAGI. The CDR3 has 15 residues. The CDR3 nucleotides are TGTGCCAGCAGTCCATCCGCTAACTCCAAAAACATTCAGTACTTC. This codes for CASSPSANSKNIQYF.

V gene TRBV7-2 combines with J gene TRBJ1-1, with D perhaps matching TRBD1 (5 bases). The CDR3 sequence is 14 residues long. From germline, CDR1 is SGHTA and CDR2 FQGNSA. V was shortened by 1 base and J by 9 bases, with 15 bases between the two germline ends. CDR3 region: CASSLGGRLWKAFF. For the CDR3, the DNA is TGTGCCAGCAGCTTAGGGGGCCGACTGTGGAAAGCTTTCTTT.

CDR3 residues: CASSQSGGAYNEQFF. CDR3 nucleotide sequence: TGTGCCAGCAGCCAGAGCGGGGGGGCTTACAATGAGCAGTTCTTC. The genes are TRBV7-2 and TRBJ2-1; the match to TRBD2 covers 10 bases. Germline V lookup: CDR1 SGHTA, CDR2 FQGNSA. V dropped 5 bases and J dropped 4; count of bases not matched to a gene: 5. The CDR3 runs to 15 residues.

The V and J genes are TRBV7-9 and TRBJ1-3, with 9 bases matching TRBD1. After removal of 5 bases from V and 8 bases from J, the junction contained 10 bases not matched to a gene. The CDR3 length is 15 residues. Germline CDR1 and CDR2: SEHNR and FQNEAQ (reference sequence). The CDR3 is CASSLGQGRLDTIYF. DNA of the CDR3: TGTGCCAGCAGCCTGGGACAGGGAAGGCTAGACACCATATATTTT.

CDR3 residues: CASSRRQELANTGELFF. The CDR3 DNA sequence: TGTGCCAGCAGCCGACGACAGGAACTTGCGAACACCGGGGAGCTGTTTTTT. V gene TRBV3-1 (or the pseudogene TRBV3-2) combines with J gene TRBJ2-2; D possibly corresponds to TRBD1 (6 bases). This CDR3 is 17 amino acids long. Germline values: CDR1 LGHDT, CDR2 YNNKEL (reference sequence). The V end lost 4 bases, the J end lost 0 bases, and 15 bases lay between the germline ends.

The chain uses TRBV24-1 and TRBJ2-2; 9 nucleotides match TRBD1. The V gene's germline CDR1 is KGHDR and CDR2 SFDVKD. After removal of 4 bases from V and 3 bases from J, the junction contained 5 bases not matched to a gene. CDR3 size: 16 residues. The CDR3 loop is CATSDPGQGHTGELFF. The CDR3 bases are TGTGCCACCAGTGACCCCGGACAGGGGCACACCGGGGAGCTGTTTTTT.

The V call is TRBV2, the J call TRBJ2-1, with unresolved D. Germline values: CDR1 SNHLY, CDR2 FYNNEI. The CDR3 contains 14 residues. V lost 4 bases, J lost 5 bases, and 12 bases lay in between. CDR3 sequence: CASSVQNLHNEQFF. The CDR3 DNA reads TGTGCCAGCAGTGTACAGAACCTCCACAATGAGCAGTTCTTC.

The chain employs TRBV5-1 and TRBJ2-7, with 8 bases aligning to TRBD1. The CDR3 is 14 residues long. CDR1 and CDR2 (germline): SGHRS, YFSETQ. Losses at the gene ends were 7 bases for V and 2 bases for J; bases not matched to a gene: 8. The CDR3 region is CASQLGTGPYEQYF. CDR3 DNA sequence: TGCGCCAGCCAGCTTGGGACAGGCCCCTACGAGCAGTACTTC.

The chain carries TRBV7-8 and TRBJ2-5; 7 bases align to TRBD1. Germline V gives CDR1 SGHVS, CDR2 FQNEAQ. V trimming: 2 bases; J trimming: 5 bases; junction bases outside the gene matches: 5. CDR3 length: 14 amino acids. Here the CDR3 reads CASSLSGGVETQYF. The DNA for the CDR3 is TGTGCCAGCAGCTTATCAGGGGGTGTGGAGACCCAGTACTTC.

The CDR3 DNA reads TGTGCCAGCAGCCAACAACTCGGGGAAGCTTTCTTT. This translates into CASSQQLGEAFF. This chain connects TRBV3-1 (or the pseudogene TRBV3-2) to TRBJ1-1; D remains unclear. This CDR3 has 12 residues. Germline V gives CDR1 LGHDT, CDR2 YNNKEL (reference sequence). V lost 2 bases to trimming and J lost 8 bases, with 9 bases between them.

The rearrangement links TRBV6-2 or TRBV6-3 to TRBJ1-1; unclear D gene. Germline V gene sequence: CDR1 MNHEY, CDR2 SVGEGT. CDR3 length: 16 amino acids. V lost 3 bases and J 5 bases, leaving 19 bases between the germline ends. The CDR3 reads CASSYSVPPRETEAFF. As DNA, the CDR3 is TGTGCCAGCAGTTATTCGGTGCCGCCTCGTGAGACTGAAGCTTTCTTT.

The chain combines TRBV18 with TRBJ1-6; D is ambiguous. Germline CDR1 reads KGHSH; CDR2 reads LQKENI. Trimming removed 2 bases from V and 0 bases from J, with 11 bases in between. The CDR3 is 17 amino acids. The chain's CDR3 is CASSPSGHSSYNSPLHF. The CDR3 DNA reads as TGTGCCAGCTCACCATCCGGCCACAGCTCCTATAATTCACCCCTCCACTTT.

This clone was counted once. The V and J genes are TRBV4-2 and TRBJ2-5; perhaps TRBD2 as D (6 bases). Germline-derived CDR1 and CDR2 are LGHNA and YNFKEQ. The CDR3 is made up of 14 amino acids. The V gene lost 4 bases and the J gene lost 4 bases, with 13 bases spanning the gap. The CDR3 sequence: CASSRTSPGETQYF. DNA of the CDR3: TGTGCCAGCAGCCGTACTAGCCCGGGAGAGACCCAGTACTTC.

V and J are TRBV10-3 and TRBJ2-7; D not certain. This CDR3 has 13 residues. Trimming removed 4 bases from V and 2 bases from J, with 9 bases in between. The germline V gene encodes CDR1 ENHRY and CDR2 SYGVKD. The CDR3 DNA reads as TGTGCCATCAGTGTAAGGCAGGCCTACGAGCAGTACTTC. Translating it yields CAISVRQAYEQYF.

The chain recombines TRBV7-6 with TRBJ2-1; 11 positions match TRBD2. The germline CDR1 and CDR2 sequences are SGHVS and FNYEAQ. The V segment lost 4 bases and the J segment 8 bases; nucleotides outside the gene matches: 7. This CDR3 is built from 15 residues. This chain's CDR3 is CASSSATSGKYEQFF. The CDR3 DNA reads TGTGCCAGCAGCTCAGCGACTAGCGGGAAATATGAGCAGTTCTTC.

This sequence joins TRBV7-2 and TRBJ1-6, with no clear D. Trimming took off 10 bases at V and 0 bases at J, with 7 bases between the two ends. Germline V gives CDR1 SGHTA, CDR2 FQGNSA. This CDR3 is 13 amino acids long. The CDR3: CATGSSYNSPLHF. CDR3 DNA: TGTGCCACGGGGAGCTCCTATAATTCACCCCTCCACTTT.

DNA of the CDR3: TGCGCCAGCAGCCAAATGGGCGCGGGGGGGCACTACGAGCAGTACTTC. The encoded protein is CASSQMGAGGHYEQYF. The chain joins TRBV4-3 to TRBJ2-7; 9 nucleotides agree with TRBD2. Germline CDR1 and CDR2: LGHNA and YSLEER. Trimming took 2 bases from V and 3 from J; bases not matched to a gene: 8. The CDR3 has 16 residues.

This clone showed up just a few times. The chain recombines TRBV4-3 with TRBJ2-3, with D perhaps matching TRBD1 (6 bases). Trimming removed 1 base from V and 4 bases from J, with 12 bases in between. The CDR3 sequence is 15 residues long. From germline, CDR1 is LGHNA and CDR2 YSLEER. CDR3 sequence (DNA): TGCGCCAGCAGCCAAGTAGGGGGTGTTGCAGATACGCAGTATTTT. Its protein product is CASSQVGGVADTQYF.

The chain combines TRBV5-7 with TRBJ1-5; perhaps TRBD1 as D (5 bases). TRBV5-7 is noted as an ORF with a role that remains uncertain. Trimming took off 0 bases at V and 10 bases at J, with 14 bases between the two ends. The length of the CDR3 is 14 residues. CDR3: CASSLELGPSPQHF. DNA of the CDR3: TGTGCCAGCAGCTTGGAGTTGGGGCCAAGTCCCCAGCATTTT.